The entry below gives a single TCR beta chain sequence along with its context. The data belong to a study of cytomegalovirus exposure and HLA in healthy donors. Sequenced by immunoSEQ multiplex PCR; TCRdb stores in-frame clones only, minus some. The sample contains 150,000 to 200,000 clones, approximately 90% of which appear only once. The sample comprised PBMCs. The clonotype comes from a woman in her twenties or thirties in good health and CMV-seronegative.

The CDR3 bases are TGTGCCAGCAGTTACCCCACTAGCGGGGGATATGGTCTCGAGCAGTACTTC. Protein: CASSYPTSGGYGLEQYF. The rearrangement links TRBV6-7 to TRBJ2-7, with 11 bases identical to TRBD2. TRBV6-7 is filed as an ORF, its function uncertain. The CDR3 spans 17 residues. The ends lost 2 bases at V and 6 bases at J; junction bases unmatched: 12.